One T cell receptor (beta chain) is described in this entry. V lost 1 base to trimming and J lost 4 bases; unmatched junction nucleotides: 2. There are 15 residues in the CDR3. From germline, CDR1 is LGHNA and CDR2 YNFKEQ. This specimen comes from a study of blood T cell repertoires in COVID-19. Study-wide background: Italy, Spain and the United States were the sources of the convalescent and acute COVID-19 samples.

In the source study's methods: Estimates of nucleated cell counts were drawn from the amplification of reference gene primers. TCRdb's table, derived via immunoSEQ multiplex PCR, lists solely in-frame clones and lacks some. V, J and clone size are those of that table, while D and trimming were read from the DNA. This table holds about 180,000 clones, roughly 85% found once. The sample comprised peripheral blood. The chain joins TRBV4-2 to TRBJ2-3, with 10 bases aligning to TRBD2. The clonotype was recovered from a woman in her fifties or sixties with COVID-19, enrolled during active disease. CDR3 sequence (DNA): TGTGCCAGCAGCCAAGCTAGCGGGGGACCAGATACGCAGTATTTT. Amino acids: CASSQASGGPDTQYF.